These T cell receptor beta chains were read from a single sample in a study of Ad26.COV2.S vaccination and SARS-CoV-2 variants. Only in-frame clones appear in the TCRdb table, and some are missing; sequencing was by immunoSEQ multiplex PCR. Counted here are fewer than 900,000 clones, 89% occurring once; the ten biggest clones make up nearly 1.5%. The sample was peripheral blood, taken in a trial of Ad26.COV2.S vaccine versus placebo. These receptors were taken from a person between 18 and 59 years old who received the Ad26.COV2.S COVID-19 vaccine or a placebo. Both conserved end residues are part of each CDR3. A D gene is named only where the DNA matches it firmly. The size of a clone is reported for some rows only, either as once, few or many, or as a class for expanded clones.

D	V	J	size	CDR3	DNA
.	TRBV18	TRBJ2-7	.	CASSPSEIYEQYF	TGTGCCAGCTCACCATCGGAGATCTACGAGCAGTACTTC
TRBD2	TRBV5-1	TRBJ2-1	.	CASSPEVGGGSSDEQFF	TGCGCCAGCAGCCCGGAGGTTGGCGGGGGGTCAAGCGATGAGCAGTTCTTC
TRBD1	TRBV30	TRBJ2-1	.	CAWAGQGNEQFF	TGTGCCTGGGCGGGACAGGGCAATGAGCAGTTCTTC
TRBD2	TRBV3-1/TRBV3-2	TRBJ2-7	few	CASSHDGTSSYEQYF	TGTGCCAGCAGCCATGATGGGACTAGTTCCTACGAGCAGTACTTC
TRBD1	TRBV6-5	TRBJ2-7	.	CASVGGKGEQYF	TGTGCCAGCGTAGGGGGCAAGGGGGAGCAGTACTTC
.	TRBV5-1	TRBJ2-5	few	CASSPRDTGEETQYF	TGCGCCAGCAGCCCCCGGGACACGGGTGAGGAGACCCAGTACTTC
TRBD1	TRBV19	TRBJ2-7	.	CASGRQGGNEQYF	TGTGCCAGTGGCCGACAGGGTGGTAACGAGCAGTACTTC
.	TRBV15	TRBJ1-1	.	CATSRVPMNTEAFF	TGTGCCACCAGCAGAGTACCCATGAACACTGAAGCTTTCTTT
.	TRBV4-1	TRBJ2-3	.	CASSPGQSASTDTQYF	TGCGCCAGCAGCCCCGGACAGAGCGCTAGCACAGATACGCAGTATTTT
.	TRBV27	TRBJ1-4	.	CASRGDRQNEKLFF	TGTGCCAGCAGGGGAGACAGACAAAATGAAAAACTGTTTTTT
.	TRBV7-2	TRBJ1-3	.	CASSSPLGVNSGNTIYF	TGTGCCAGCAGCTCCCCCCTGGGGGTAAACTCTGGAAACACCATATATTTT
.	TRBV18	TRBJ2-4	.	CASSPPSPLANIQYF	TGTGCCAGCTCGCCCCCGAGCCCCCTCGCGAACATTCAGTACTTC
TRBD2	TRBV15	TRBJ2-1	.	CATSRDTSGNEQFF	TGTGCCACCAGCAGGGATACTAGCGGCAATGAGCAGTTCTTC
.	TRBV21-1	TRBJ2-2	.	CASSKGETGQTGTGELFF	TGTGCCAGCAGCAAAGGGGAGACAGGGCAAACGGGGACCGGGGAGCTGTTTTTT
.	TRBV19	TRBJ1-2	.	CASSFGRGDSGYTF	TGTGCCAGTAGTTTTGGCAGGGGAGATAGCGGCTACACCTTC
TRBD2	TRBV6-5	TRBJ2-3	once	CASSLAGGKDTQYF	TGTGCCAGCAGTCTGGCGGGAGGGAAAGATACGCAGTATTTT
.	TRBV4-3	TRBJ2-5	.	CASSPGWQGGETQYF	TGCGCCAGCAGCCCAGGATGGCAGGGTGGGGAGACCCAGTACTTC
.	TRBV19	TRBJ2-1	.	CASSIRFPLSFNEQFF	TGTGCCAGTAGTATTAGATTTCCACTCAGTTTCAATGAGCAGTTCTTC
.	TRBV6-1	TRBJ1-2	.	CASSELRAGNYGYTF	TGTGCCAGCAGTGAACTGAGGGCCGGTAACTATGGCTACACCTTC
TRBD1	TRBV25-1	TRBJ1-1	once	CASSERDRGRTEAFF	TGTGCCAGCAGTGAACGGGACAGAGGGCGAACTGAAGCTTTCTTT
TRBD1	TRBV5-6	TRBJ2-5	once	CASINFDREETQYF	TGTGCCAGCATCAACTTTGACAGGGAAGAGACCCAGTACTTC
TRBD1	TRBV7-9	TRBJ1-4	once	CASSFGTGGRATNEKLFF	TGTGCCAGCAGCTTCGGGACAGGGGGCCGAGCAACTAATGAAAAACTGTTTTTT
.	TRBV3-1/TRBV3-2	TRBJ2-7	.	CASSSKLYEQYF	TGTGCCAGCAGCTCTAAACTCTACGAGCAGTACTTC
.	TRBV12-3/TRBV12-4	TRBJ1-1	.	CASSTREAFF	TGTGCCAGCAGCACCCGCGAAGCTTTCTTT
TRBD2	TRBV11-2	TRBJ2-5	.	CASSTPREGTQETQYF	TGTGCCAGCAGCACCCCCAGGGAGGGGACTCAAGAGACCCAGTACTTC
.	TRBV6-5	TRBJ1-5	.	CASSYSGQNQPQHF	TGTGCCAGCAGTTACTCAGGACAGAATCAGCCCCAGCATTTT
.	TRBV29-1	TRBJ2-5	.	CSVGGPQAETQYF	TGCAGCGTTGGGGGTCCTCAAGCCGAGACCCAGTACTTC
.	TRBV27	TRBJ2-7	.	CASSYGTDIYEQYF	TGTGCCAGCAGTTACGGGACGGACATTTACGAGCAGTACTTC
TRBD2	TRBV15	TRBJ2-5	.	CATSSQTSRQETQYF	TGTGCCACCAGCAGCCAGACTAGCCGACAAGAGACCCAGTACTTC
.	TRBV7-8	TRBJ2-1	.	CASSLAELALSYNEQFF	TGTGCCAGCAGCTTAGCCGAGTTAGCCCTGTCCTACAATGAGCAGTTCTTC
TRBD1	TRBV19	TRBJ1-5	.	CASSTTGGGQPQHF	TGTGCCAGTAGCACTACAGGGGGCGGACAGCCCCAGCATTTT
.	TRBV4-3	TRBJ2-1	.	CASSQAWYAYNEQFF	TGCGCCAGCAGCCAAGCTTGGTACGCTTACAATGAGCAGTTCTTC
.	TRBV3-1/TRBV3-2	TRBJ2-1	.	CASSGGPSKANNEQFF	TGTGCCAGCAGCGGTGGGCCTAGTAAGGCGAACAATGAGCAGTTCTTC
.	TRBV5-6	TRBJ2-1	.	CASSLALQGHEQFF	TGTGCCAGCAGCTTGGCTTTACAGGGCCATGAGCAGTTCTTC
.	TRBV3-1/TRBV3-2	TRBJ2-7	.	CASGAEGYEQYF	TGTGCCAGCGGAGCTGAGGGCTACGAGCAGTACTTC
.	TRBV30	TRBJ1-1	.	CAWPREGFPRCTEAFF	TGTGCCTGGCCCCGGGAGGGGTTCCCGCGTTGTACTGAAGCTTTCTTT
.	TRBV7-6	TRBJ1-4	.	CASTLGQVFSPAEKLFF	TGTGCCAGCACCTTGGGGCAGGTGTTTTCCCCGGCTGAAAAACTGTTTTTT
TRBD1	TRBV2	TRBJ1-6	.	CASSEDGTGASPLHF	TGTGCCAGCAGTGAAGATGGGACAGGGGCTTCACCCCTCCACTTT
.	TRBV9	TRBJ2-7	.	CASSVDVGPYEQYF	TGTGCCAGCAGCGTAGATGTAGGGCCCTACGAGCAGTACTTC
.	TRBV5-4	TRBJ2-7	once	CASSLDGVYEQYF	TGTGCCAGCAGCTTGGATGGGGTTTACGAGCAGTACTTC
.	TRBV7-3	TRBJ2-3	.	CASSLSGTRARRTDTQYF	TGTGCCAGCAGCTTATCCGGGACACGGGCCCGTCGGACAGATACGCAGTATTTT
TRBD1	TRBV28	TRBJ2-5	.	CASSPDRGQETQYF	TGTGCCAGCAGTCCGGACAGGGGCCAAGAGACCCAGTACTTC
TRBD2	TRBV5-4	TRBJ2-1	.	CASSLIRLAGTNEQFF	TGTGCCAGCAGCTTGATCCGACTAGCGGGGACCAATGAGCAGTTCTTC
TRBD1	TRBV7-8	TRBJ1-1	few	CASSYTRTGVNTEAFF	TGTGCCAGCAGCTATACCCGGACAGGGGTGAACACTGAAGCTTTCTTT
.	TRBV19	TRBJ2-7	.	CASSTWGELREQYF	TGTGCCAGTAGTACCTGGGGGGAGCTGAGGGAGCAGTACTTC
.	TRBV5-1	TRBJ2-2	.	CASSLLQRSSGELFF	TGCGCCAGCAGCTTGTTACAGCGAAGTTCCGGGGAGCTGTTTTTT
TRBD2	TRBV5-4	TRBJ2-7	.	CASSLASGPYEQYF	TGTGCCAGCAGCTTGGCTAGCGGTCCCTACGAGCAGTACTTC
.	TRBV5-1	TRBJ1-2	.	CASSLSSFHRDGYTF	TGCGCCAGCAGCCTTTCTTCATTCCACAGGGATGGCTACACCTTC
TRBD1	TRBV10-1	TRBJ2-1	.	CASSESGRGTEQFF	TGCGCCAGCAGTGAGTCGGGCAGGGGGACTGAGCAGTTCTTC
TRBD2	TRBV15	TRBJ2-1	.	CATSRGTSGNYNEQFF	TGTGCCACCAGCAGGGGGACTAGCGGGAACTACAATGAGCAGTTCTTC
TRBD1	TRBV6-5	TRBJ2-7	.	CASSYTGQGAYEQYF	TGTGCCAGCAGTTACACGGGACAGGGAGCCTACGAGCAGTACTTC
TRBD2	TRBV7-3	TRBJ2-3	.	CASSLGGADTQYF	TGTGCCAGCAGCTTAGGGGGGGCAGATACGCAGTATTTT
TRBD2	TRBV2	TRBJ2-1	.	CASRGLEGESKFF	TGTGCCAGCAGGGGACTAGAAGGGGAGTCAAAGTTCTTC
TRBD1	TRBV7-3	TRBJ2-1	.	CASSSGGIEQFF	TGTGCCAGCAGCTCAGGGGGTATTGAGCAGTTCTTC